A single TCR beta chain is shown here with its context. This sample was taken from a study of blood T cell repertoires in COVID-19. Overall study context: Sites in the United States, Italy and Spain provided acute and convalescent COVID-19 samples. The cDNA or gDNA used as material had been derived from T cells, B-cell-depleted T cells, or PBMCs.

Using immunoSEQ multiplex PCR, the repertoire was profiled, and TCRdb retains in-frame clones only, with some absent. The data show around 140,000 clones, 80% to 90% seen once. Specimen: peripheral blood. The sequence derives from a man aged 50 or older with active COVID-19.

DNA of the CDR3: TGTGCCAGCACCTCCCCCGGAGATACGCAGTATTTT. It codes for CASTSPGDTQYF. J is TRBJ2-3 and V is TRBV9; D remains ambiguous. This CDR3 is 12 amino acids long. V lost 6 bases to trimming and J lost 5 bases, with 10 bases between them. Germline V gives CDR1 SGDLS, CDR2 YYNGEE.